One and the same sample provided the 9 T cell receptor beta chains below, sequenced in a study of cytomegalovirus exposure and HLA in healthy donors. Only in-frame clones appear in the TCRdb table, and some are missing; sequencing was by immunoSEQ multiplex PCR. The data show about 130,000 clones, approximately 92% seen once. The sequencing input was PBMCs. These receptors were collected from a woman aged 18-29 years in good health and CMV-seronegative.

This clone has a single count. This chain links TRBV14 with TRBJ2-5; a weak D match, TRBD2 (6 bases). The CDR3 sequence is 13 residues long. CDR1 SGHDN and CDR2 FVKESK come from the germline V gene. V shed 0 bases and J shed 10 bases, with 12 bases lying between them. The DNA for the CDR3 is TGTGCCAGCAGCCAAGATAGATCGGGGGACCAGTACTTC. It encodes CASSQDRSGDQYF.

This clone has only one observation. The chain couples TRBV9 to TRBJ1-2, with 8 bases identical to TRBD1. Trimming at V came to 4 bases and at J to 3 bases, leaving 8 bases not matched to a gene. Germline values: CDR1 SGDLS, CDR2 YYNGEE. This CDR3 region has 15 residues. CDR3 nucleotides: TGTGCCAGCAGCAAAACAGGGGGAGGAGACTATGGCTACACCTTC. Its translation: CASSKTGGGDYGYTF.

This chain connects TRBV6-1 to TRBJ2-3, with 7 nucleotides matching TRBD1. There are 11 residues in the CDR3. The germline V gene encodes CDR1 MNHNS and CDR2 SASEGT. Trimming cost V 6 bases and J 10 bases; bases outside gene matches: 4. As DNA, the CDR3 is TGTGCCAGCAGACCACAGGGGTCGCAGTATTTT. Its protein product is CASRPQGSQYF.

This clone was observed a handful of times. The chain carries TRBV7-7 and TRBJ2-7; 9 bases line up with TRBD1. CDR1 and CDR2 (germline): SSHAT, FNYEAQ (reference sequence). Losses at the gene ends were 4 bases for V and 6 bases for J; bases not matched to a gene: 4. This CDR3 contains 13 residues. CDR3 nucleotides: TGTGCCAGCAGCTCCGGGACAGGGTCCGAGCAGTACTTC. It translates to CASSSGTGSEQYF.

The chain combines TRBV5-1 with TRBJ1-2; 9 bases map to TRBD1. V was clipped by 0 bases and J by 6 bases; unmatched bases: 6. CDR3 size: 15 residues. The germline V gene encodes CDR1 SGHRS and CDR2 YFSETQ. The CDR3 DNA sequence: TGCGCCAGCAGCTTGGGACAGGGGGAGATTGATGGCTACACCTTC. This encodes CASSLGQGEIDGYTF.

This clone occurred once. J is TRBJ1-1 and V is TRBV7-9; TRBD1 agrees at 7 bases. Germline V CDR1 and CDR2: SEHNR, FQNEAQ (reference sequence). After removal of 5 bases from V and 4 bases from J, the junction contained 10 bases not matched to a gene. The length of the CDR3 is 15 residues. This chain's CDR3 is CASSPGQARGTEAFF. CDR3 DNA: TGTGCCAGCAGCCCCGGACAGGCCCGTGGCACTGAAGCTTTCTTT.

This clone was recorded a few times. The V call is TRBV5-4, the J call TRBJ1-2; 8 nucleotides agree with TRBD1. The CDR3 has 15 residues. The V and J ends lost 4 bases and 4 bases, in that order; junction bases with no gene match: 9. Germline V CDR1 and CDR2: SGHNT, YYREEE (reference sequence). The CDR3 DNA reads TGTGCCAGCAGCGGCCGGGACAGGAGCCTCTATGGCTACACCTTC. Its protein product is CASSGRDRSLYGYTF.

V gene TRBV15 combines with J gene TRBJ2-2; TRBD2 might be the D (6 bases). There are 13 residues in the CDR3. Per the germline V gene, CDR1 is LNHNV and CDR2 is YYDKDF (reference sequence). The ends were cut back, 2 bases at V and 7 bases at J, with 8 bases in the middle. CDR3 protein: CATSRLANGELFF. The CDR3 bases are TGTGCCACCAGCAGACTAGCGAACGGGGAGCTGTTTTTT.

The V call is TRBV7-9, the J call TRBJ2-1; D remains ambiguous. This CDR3 contains 11 residues. Germline lookup yields CDR1 SEHNR and CDR2 FQNEAQ (reference sequence). The germline V and J ends were trimmed by 8 bases and 5 bases, with 7 bases remaining between them. CDR3 nucleotides: TGTGCCAGCGAGAGAAACAATGAGCAGTTCTTC. Its translation: CASERNNEQFF.